This TCR beta chain is from a study of vaccination and CD4 T cells after COVID-19. Study-wide results and limits: A median around 90% of convalescent patients' SARS-CoV-2-reactive clones emerged only after vaccination.

With regard to this clonotype: Its specificity is not known.

The CDR3 consists of 13 residues. The V end lost 1 base, the J end lost 5 bases, and 6 bases lay between the germline ends. Germline CDR1 SGHTA, CDR2 FQGTGA. Sample treatment: roughly 10-day PBMC culture with coronavirus spike peptide pools or control peptides (ViraFEST assay). Antigen-specific T cell expansion with peptide pools preceded TCR sequencing in the ViraFEST approach. Around 2 million PBMCs per well were cultured with 7.5 to 10 IU/ml IL-2 and approximately 10 ug/ml peptide pools. Oncomine TCR Beta short-read sequencing was applied to DNA from cultured CD4+ T cells. Once CD4+ T cells had been cultured, genomic DNA was extracted from them. From the PCR reads, TCRdb called clonotypes with MiXCR, one entry per CDR3 protein. The sample holds about 7,300 distinct CDR3 sequences, around 55% seen once.

The chain has TRBV7-3 and TRBJ2-1; D is unresolved. The TCR sequence derives from a human donor with COVID-19. The sequencing used cultured CD4+ T cells from blood, collected after SARS-CoV-2 vaccination. The DNA for the CDR3 is TGTGCCAGCAGCTTAAGCCGGAACAATGAGCAGTTCTTC. This sequence encodes CASSLSRNNEQFF.